A single sample is the source of the 20 T cell receptor beta chains below, sequenced in a study of shared clonotypes between healthy human individuals. TCRdb keeps only in-frame clones here, not all; method: immunoSEQ multiplex PCR. The sample has more than 500,000 clones, roughly 95% seen once; the top ten hold nearly 0.065%. The source material was naive CD4+ T cells sorted from blood. Subset defined: CD45RA+ positively selected. Receptor source: a woman in her twenties or thirties in good health.

The V and J genes are TRBV27 and TRBJ2-5, with 8 bases matching TRBD1. Germline V gene data show CDR1 as MNHEY and CDR2 as SMNVEV (reference sequence). CDR3 length equals 17 residues. The ends lost 4 bases at V and 3 bases at J; junction bases unmatched: 13. The chain's CDR3 is CASSYRTGRSDKETQYF. The CDR3 DNA reads TGTGCCAGCAGTTACCGGACAGGGAGATCTGACAAAGAGACCCAGTACTTC.

The V call is TRBV4-1, the J call TRBJ2-3; D gene ambiguous. The CDR3 consists of 13 residues. Deletions cut 3 bases from V and 5 bases from J, with 9 bases between. CDR1 MGHRA and CDR2 YSYEKL come from the germline V gene. The CDR3 nucleotides read TGCGCCAGCAGCCAGTCCGCGGAAGATACGCAGTATTTT. This encodes CASSQSAEDTQYF.

This clone occurred once. V and J are TRBV6-1 and TRBJ2-1, with 8 bases aligning to TRBD2. This CDR3 is built from 17 residues. CDR1 is MNHNS and CDR2 is SASEGT in the germline V gene. Trimming took 2 bases from V and 3 from J; bases not matched to a gene: 9. The CDR3: CASSERGSGDFYNEQFF. The CDR3, as DNA: TGTGCCAGCAGTGAACGTGGTAGCGGGGATTTCTACAATGAGCAGTTCTTC.

This rearrangement joins TRBV25-1 to TRBJ1-1; D is undetermined. V lost 0 bases, J lost 2 bases, and 1 base lay in between. CDR3 length: 12 residues. Germline assignment: CDR1 MGHDK and CDR2 SYGVNS. Here the CDR3 DNA reads TGTGCCAGCAGTGAATATAACACTGAAGCTTTCTTT. Translated, it gives CASSEYNTEAFF.

The chain has TRBV5-4 and TRBJ1-1; no definite D call. In germline, CDR1 is SGHNT, CDR2 YYREEE (reference sequence). The CDR3 extends over 14 amino acids. The V end was cut by 2 bases, the J end by 2 bases, with 10 bases between. The CDR3: CASSFSLINTEAFF. CDR3 bases: TGTGCCAGCAGCTTCTCCCTAATTAACACTGAAGCTTTCTTT.

This clone appeared a single time. V gene TRBV5-4 combines with J gene TRBJ1-2; a possible D gene is TRBD1 (6 bases). Trimming took off 3 bases at V and 2 bases at J, with 14 bases between the two ends. Per the germline V gene, CDR1 is SGHNT and CDR2 is YYREEE (reference sequence). The CDR3 spans 15 residues. CDR3 amino acids: CASSYPKGTNYGYTF. For the CDR3, the DNA is TGTGCCAGCAGCTACCCGAAGGGGACAAACTATGGCTACACCTTC.

The J gene is TRBJ2-7, the V gene TRBV10-2; 10 positions match TRBD2. J lost 2 bases, V lost 9 bases, and 7 bases had no gene match. This CDR3 has 14 amino acids. Germline V CDR1 and CDR2: WSHSY, SAAADI. CDR3 bases: TGCGCCAGTACCACGCTAGCGGGAGCCTACGAGCAGTACTTC. This sequence encodes CASTTLAGAYEQYF.

This chain links TRBV15 with TRBJ2-7, with TRBD2 matching 10 bases. In germline, CDR1 is LNHNV, CDR2 YYDKDF (reference sequence). The V gene end was trimmed by 3 bases and the J gene end by 2 bases; junction bases not matched to a gene: 4. This CDR3 has 15 amino acids. DNA of the CDR3: TGTGCCACCAGCAGTGGGACTAGCGACACCTACGAGCAGTACTTC. Its protein is CATSSGTSDTYEQYF.

This sequence joins TRBV4-1 and TRBJ1-4, with 8 bases aligning to TRBD1. The J segment lost 1 base and the V segment lost 5 bases, leaving 9 bases of the junction unmatched. The CDR3 is 17 amino acids. Germline CDR1 MGHRA, CDR2 YSYEKL. The CDR3 nucleotides read TGCGCCAGCAGCTCAGGGCAGGGGGCACGAACTAATGAAAAACTGTTTTTT. Amino acid sequence: CASSSGQGARTNEKLFF.

This chain's CDR3 is CASSFLSSGRRETQYF. As DNA, the CDR3 is TGTGCCAGCAGTTTCCTGTCTAGCGGGAGGAGGGAGACCCAGTACTTC. The J gene is TRBJ2-5, the V gene TRBV27; 11 positions agree with TRBD2. The CDR3 has 16 amino acids. Germline V CDR1 and CDR2: MNHEY, SMNVEV (reference sequence). V was clipped by 3 bases and J by 5 bases; unmatched bases: 8.

This sequence joins TRBV6-4 and TRBJ2-6; D unresolved. The CDR3 is 14 amino acids. Germline CDR1 MRHNA, CDR2 SNTAGT. Trimming took off 8 bases at V and 0 bases at J, with 8 bases between the two ends. CDR3 region: CASSINSGANVLTF. The CDR3 nucleotides read TGTGCCAGCTCCATTAACTCTGGGGCCAACGTCCTGACTTTC.

The J gene is TRBJ1-1, the V gene TRBV2; D gene unclear. Germline-derived CDR1 and CDR2 are SNHLY and FYNNEI. V lost 1 base and J 8 bases, leaving 5 bases between the germline ends. The CDR3 loop spans 11 amino acids. CDR3 in DNA: TGTGCCAGCAGTGAAGACCTCGAAGCTTTCTTT. Amino acids: CASSEDLEAFF.

The chain employs TRBV6-1 and TRBJ1-1, with D unresolved. V was cut by 1 base and J by 0 bases, with 12 bases left in between. This CDR3 contains 16 residues. The germline gives CDR1 MNHNS, CDR2 SASEGT. CDR3 protein: CASSEDRGVMNTEAFF. The DNA of the CDR3 is TGTGCCAGCAGTGAAGACAGAGGCGTAATGAACACTGAAGCTTTCTTT.

This clone was observed a single time. The rearrangement joins TRBV5-6 to TRBJ1-2; weak D call: TRBD1 (5 bases). V lost 3 bases to trimming and J lost 5 bases, with 11 bases between them. In germline, CDR1 is SGHDT, CDR2 YYEEEE. The length of the CDR3 is 13 residues. This chain's CDR3 is CASSWDGDYGYTF. The CDR3 region has the DNA TGTGCCAGCAGCTGGGACGGTGATTATGGCTACACCTTC.

The gene calls are TRBV18 and TRBJ2-4, with D possibly matching TRBD1 (6 bases). The ends were cut back, 6 bases at V and 2 bases at J, with 11 bases in the middle. Germline V lookup: CDR1 KGHSH, CDR2 LQKENI. There are 14 residues in the CDR3. The CDR3 DNA reads TGTGCCAGCTCGGGCACAGGGACCAAAAACATTCAGTACTTC. This sequence encodes CASSGTGTKNIQYF.

The chain employs TRBV28 and TRBJ1-2; the D gene is possibly TRBD1 (6 bases). Germline values: CDR1 MDHEN, CDR2 SYDVKM. There are 11 residues in the CDR3. V lost 8 bases to trimming and J lost 8 bases, with 12 bases between them. The CDR3 bases are TGTGCCAGCCAGTCAGGGGTCGGCTACACCTTC. Translating gives CASQSGVGYTF.

Regarding this clone: This same CDR3 is encoded by further DNA sequences in the sample. This rearrangement joins TRBV14 to TRBJ2-1; D may be TRBD1 (5 bases). There are 13 residues in the CDR3. Deletions cut 1 base from V and 7 bases from J, with 8 bases between. Germline V gives CDR1 SGHDN, CDR2 FVKESK. The CDR3 sequence is CASSQVAGNEQFF. In DNA, the CDR3 is TGTGCCAGCAGCCAAGTTGCAGGGAATGAGCAGTTCTTC.

The J gene is TRBJ2-3, the V gene TRBV29-1; D ambiguous. The ends were cut back, 8 bases at V and 0 bases at J, with 9 bases in the middle. Germline V gene sequence: CDR1 SQVTM, CDR2 ANQGSEA. This CDR3 spans 12 amino acids. This chain's CDR3 is CSPDKSTDTQYF. As DNA, the CDR3 is TGCAGCCCCGACAAGAGCACAGATACGCAGTATTTT.

This chain links TRBV10-3 with TRBJ2-7, with a possible D match to TRBD1 (5 bases). The germline V gene encodes CDR1 ENHRY and CDR2 SYGVKD. This CDR3 is built from 13 residues. Trimming pared 6 bases from V and 2 bases from J, leaving 11 bases between. In DNA form, the CDR3 reads TGTGCCATCAGCTCAGACAGCGCCTACGAGCAGTACTTC. This codes for CAISSDSAYEQYF.

The rearrangement uses TRBV6-1 and TRBJ2-2; a possible D gene is TRBD2 (5 bases). This CDR3 contains 14 residues. Germline V CDR1 and CDR2: MNHNS, SASEGT. Trimming pared 7 bases from V and 3 bases from J, leaving 12 bases between. The CDR3 reads CASTRELDTGELFF. The CDR3 DNA follows: TGTGCCAGCACAAGGGAGTTGGACACCGGGGAGCTGTTTTTT.